This T cell receptor beta chain is from a study of blood T cell repertoires in COVID-19. About the study: PBMCs, B-cell-depleted T cells, or T cells were the source of the cDNA or gDNA that made up the material.

The CDR3 is 15 residues long. With 4 bases removed from V and 4 bases from J, the gap between germline ends came to 16 bases. Germline CDR1 is MNHNY and CDR2 is SVGAGI (reference sequence). Only in-frame clones appear in the TCRdb table, and some are missing; sequencing was by immunoSEQ multiplex PCR. Among under 350,000 clones, approximately 86% were seen once, and the ten largest hold about 4.2%. Adults between about 18 and 95 years of age took part from more than 20 US areas. Participants were placed into cohorts based on the clinical history they reported. In its sample, this clone was seen once. Specimen: PBMCs or T cells enriched from blood (not recorded which). This clonotype was sampled from a woman in her forties with acute COVID-19. The chain combines TRBV6-6 with TRBJ1-2, with D unclear. CDR3 residues: CASSLGSASGYGYTF. CDR3 DNA sequence: TGTGCCAGCAGTTTGGGCTCAGCATCCGGCTATGGCTACACCTTC.